This is a list of T cell receptor beta chains from one sample in a study of cytomegalovirus exposure and HLA in healthy donors. Assay used: immunoSEQ multiplex PCR; TCRdb lists only in-frame clones, some missing. The table records around 62,000 clones, about 79% of them present only once. The sample was PBMCs. These receptors were taken from a man in his 60s in good health and CMV-seropositive. Each CDR3 is given with its conserved first and last residue. D genes are given only for firm matches. Clone sizes are given selectively: once, few, many, or a class where the clone is expanded.

d_call j_call v_call cdr3_length clone_size cdr3_nt cdr3_aa
TRBD1 TRBJ1-5 TRBV19 15 - TGTGCCAGTAGTCCCAGGGGGCGTGGCAATCAGCCCCAGCATTTT CASSPRGRGNQPQHF
- TRBJ1-1 TRBV6-5 12 - TGTGCCAGCGTGGACAGTTACACTGAAGCTTTCTTT CASVDSYTEAFF
- TRBJ1-1 TRBV4-1 12 - TGCGCCAGTGGAGGGTTGAACACTGAAGCTTTCTTT CASGGLNTEAFF
- TRBJ1-6 TRBV9 15 - TGTGCCAGCAGCGTCGGGGGATTGGATAATTCACCCCTCCACTTT CASSVGGLDNSPLHF
- TRBJ2-1 TRBV11-3 15 - TGTGCCAGCAGCCCCCCGGGCCGCTCGGGGAATGAGCAGTTCTTC CASSPPGRSGNEQFF
- TRBJ1-4 TRBV25-1 16 - TGTGCCAGCAGTGAAGGAGTGCGGGCAACTAATGAAAAACTGTTTTTT CASSEGVRATNEKLFF
TRBD1 TRBJ2-7 TRBV4-2 15 - TGTGCCAGCAGCCCAAAAGGGACAGGGGCCTACGAGCAGTACTTC CASSPKGTGAYEQYF
- TRBJ1-5 TRBV7-8 18 - TGTGCCAGCAGTCGTAGCGCCACGGGAAAAAATAGCAATCAGCCCCAGCATTTT CASSRSATGKNSNQPQHF
TRBD2 TRBJ2-7 TRBV11-3 16 - TGTGCCAGCAGCCCTCTTGTACTAGCGGGAGATAACGAGCAGTACTTC CASSPLVLAGDNEQYF
TRBD1 TRBJ1-1 TRBV5-4 15 - TGTGCCAGCAGCTTGGTCCGGGACAGGGGCACTGAAGCTTTCTTT CASSLVRDRGTEAFF
- TRBJ2-1 TRBV2 12 few TGTGCCAGCAGCCTTCGGGGTAATGAGCAGTTCTTC CASSLRGNEQFF
- TRBJ1-1 TRBV6-4 14 - TGTGCCAGCAGTGTGGGGGGGCAGGAGACTGAAGCTTTCTTT CASSVGGQETEAFF
TRBD2 TRBJ2-1 TRBV7-6 15 - TGTGCCAGCAGCTCCTCTAGCGGGGGGAACAATGAGCAGTTCTTC CASSSSSGGNNEQFF
- TRBJ1-1 TRBV9 15 - TGTGCCAGCAGCGTAGGAGCAGGGGAGAACACTGAAGCTTTCTTT CASSVGAGENTEAFF
TRBD2 TRBJ2-5 TRBV7-6 17 - TGTGCCAGCAGCCCCCGGTTTGGCGGGGGGGCTTACGAGACCCAGTACTTC CASSPRFGGGAYETQYF
- TRBJ2-2 TRBV6-5 14 once TGTGCCAGCAGTCAGGGGTGGGGCACCGGGGAGCTGTTTTTT CASSQGWGTGELFF
TRBD1 TRBJ1-1 TRBV6-1 14 - TGTGCCAGCGGTGACAGGGGCGTTAACACTGAAGCTTTCTTT CASGDRGVNTEAFF
- TRBJ1-2 TRBV19 14 - TGTGCCAGTAGTTCGGTTACAGGAGACTATGGCTACACCTTC CASSSVTGDYGYTF
- TRBJ2-7 TRBV6-6 14 few TGTGCCAGCAGTTACCCGGGGTTTTCCTACGAGCAGTACTTC CASSYPGFSYEQYF
- TRBJ2-1 TRBV11-3 15 once TGTGCCAGCAGCTTTGGCCAGGGGATTTTGAATGAGCAGTTCTTC CASSFGQGILNEQFF
- TRBJ2-7 TRBV7-9 12 - TGTGCCAGCAGCCACCGGAGGGGCGAGCAGTACTTC CASSHRRGEQYF
TRBD1 TRBJ1-5 TRBV6-5 15 - TGTGCCAGCAGTTACCAACAGGGGGTACTTCAGCCCCAGCATTTT CASSYQQGVLQPQHF
- TRBJ2-5 TRBV5-6 15 - TGTGCCAGCAGCTGGAGGTTAGGGATCCAAGAGACCCAGTACTTC CASSWRLGIQETQYF
- TRBJ2-7 TRBV28 15 - TGTGCCAGCAGTTTATGGTGGCCGAGGCCCCACGAGCAGTACTTC CASSLWWPRPHEQYF
TRBD2 TRBJ2-5 TRBV29-1 15 - TGCAGCGTTGATATGGGACTAGCGGGCGGAGAGACCCAGTACTTC CSVDMGLAGGETQYF
- TRBJ1-5 TRBV7-9 15 - TGTGCCAGCAGCTTAGCGCTGGGGCAGGATCAGCCCCAGCATTTT CASSLALGQDQPQHF
TRBD2 TRBJ2-1 TRBV29-1 15 few TGCAGCGTTGAAGAGGGACTAGCGGAGTACAATGAGCAGTTCTTC CSVEEGLAEYNEQFF
- TRBJ1-1 TRBV6-5 14 - TGTGCCAGCAGTCACAGGGTGGGGAACACTGAAGCTTTCTTT CASSHRVGNTEAFF
- TRBJ1-1 TRBV5-1 14 - TGCGCCAGCAGATGGGACACCTTGAACACTGAAGCTTTCTTT CASRWDTLNTEAFF
- TRBJ2-7 TRBV28 12 - TGTGCCAGCAGTCAGACAGCCTACGAGCAGTACTTC CASSQTAYEQYF
TRBD2 TRBJ2-1 TRBV7-2 14 - TGTGCCAGCAGCGTACTAGCGGGAGTCTATGAGCAGTTCTTC CASSVLAGVYEQFF
- TRBJ1-6 TRBV2 16 - TGTGCCAGCAGTTCAGGGAGGGGTTCCTATAATTCACCCCTCCACTTT CASSSGRGSYNSPLHF
- TRBJ1-6 TRBV5-1 15 - TGCGCCAGCAGCTTGGCAGCGGGAGCCAATTCACCCCTCCACTTT CASSLAAGANSPLHF
TRBD2 TRBJ2-1 TRBV6-5 15 - TGTGCCAGCAGTCGACTAGCAGACGGCTACAATGAGCAGTTCTTC CASSRLADGYNEQFF
- TRBJ2-1 TRBV7-8 15 few TGTGCCAGCAGCACGCGGGACGGCCGTCGAGATGAGCAGTTCTTC CASSTRDGRRDEQFF
- TRBJ1-1 TRBV6-1 14 - TGTGCCAGCAGCCCAACAGGGCCGGTCACTGAAGCTTTCTTT CASSPTGPVTEAFF
TRBD1 TRBJ2-1 TRBV9 17 - TGTGCCAGCAGCGTAGACCCCGGACAGGGGGGTTACAATGAGCAGTTCTTC CASSVDPGQGGYNEQFF
- TRBJ1-1 TRBV19 14 - TGTGCCAGTAGCCGAAACCCCGGGAACACTGAAGCTTTCTTT CASSRNPGNTEAFF
- TRBJ1-1 TRBV19 16 - TGTGCCAGTATAAGACGGGAGGGGGGTTTCAGGACTGAAGCTTTCTTT CASIRREGGFRTEAFF
TRBD1 TRBJ2-5 TRBV7-9 15 few TGTGCCAGCAGCCAGACAGGGGGTAACCAAGAGACCCAGTACTTC CASSQTGGNQETQYF
TRBD1 TRBJ1-6 TRBV19 16 - TGTGCCAGTAGTATATATGGTCGGGGACAGAATTCACCCCTCCACTTT CASSIYGRGQNSPLHF
TRBD1 TRBJ2-5 TRBV7-9 14 - TGTGCCAGCAACAGGGGGCTCCTCCAAGAGACCCAGTACTTC CASNRGLLQETQYF
TRBD2 TRBJ2-7 TRBV9 14 - TGTGCCAGCAGCGTAGGCCCGGGGGGGTACGAGCAGTACTTC CASSVGPGGYEQYF